This passage covers 10 T cell receptor beta chains from one sample sequenced in a study of CD8 T cells in Susac syndrome. When the RNA was reverse transcribed, random hexamers were used with an input of roughly 0.5 to 1 ug. Using its own MiXCR run on the immunoSEQ multiplex PCR reads, TCRdb lists one record per CDR3 protein. The sample carries 250,000 to 300,000 distinct CDR3 sequences, around 89% recorded once. The sequencing input was CD8+ T cells from PBMCs. All receptors derive from a human donor with multiple sclerosis.

This chain joins TRBV4-3 and TRBJ2-5; either TRBD1 or TRBD2 may fit D (6 bases each). Trimming stripped 0 bases from V and 7 bases from J, with 15 bases between. Germline CDR1 LGHNA, CDR2 YSLEER. This CDR3 region has 15 residues. The CDR3 loop is CASSQDRGAPGTQYF. As DNA, the CDR3 is TGCGCCAGCAGCCAAGATAGGGGGGCCCCCGGGACCCAGTACTTC.

V gene TRBV28 combines with J gene TRBJ1-1; D unclear. The CDR3 contains 16 residues. V shed 8 bases and J shed 5 bases, with 24 bases lying between them. Germline CDR1 is MDHEN and CDR2 is SYDVKM. This CDR3 reads CASEKPGWIYWTEAFF. The CDR3 DNA sequence: TGTGCCAGCGAGAAACCGGGCTGGATTTATTGGACTGAAGCTTTCTTT.

This clonotype has more than one count but fewer than ten. V gene TRBV4-1 combines with J gene TRBJ1-1; possible D gene TRBD1, 6 bases. The CDR3 has 14 residues. V gave up 3 bases and J gave up 6 bases, with 14 bases separating them. Germline CDR1 reads MGHRA; CDR2 reads YSYEKL. The CDR3 protein is CASSQNTGFAEAFF. In DNA, the CDR3 is TGCGCCAGCAGCCAGAACACAGGGTTCGCTGAAGCTTTCTTT.

The CDR3 is CAIATGPNTEAFF. DNA for the CDR3: TGTGCCATAGCGACAGGGCCGAACACTGAAGCTTTCTTT. The V call is TRBV19, the J call TRBJ1-1; 7 positions match TRBD1. In germline, CDR1 is LNHDA, CDR2 SQIVND (reference sequence). Trimming at V came to 10 bases and at J to 1 base, leaving 6 bases not matched to a gene. This CDR3 has 13 residues. The full variable domain, rest sourced from reference TRBV19 and TRBJ1-1, is DGGITQSPKYLFRKEGQNVTLSCEQNLNHDAMYWYRQDPGQGLRLIYYSQIVNDFQKGDIAEGYSVSREKKESFPLTVTSAQKNPTAFYLCAIATGPNTEAFFGQGTRLTVV.

This clonotype was counted a single time. V and J are TRBV14 and TRBJ2-1, with TRBD1 identical over 9 bases. The germline CDR1 and CDR2 sequences are SGHDN and FVKESK. The ends lost 6 bases at V and 9 bases at J; junction bases unmatched: 18. This CDR3 is 17 amino acids long. The CDR3 reads CASSLFRTGATGSEQFF. For the CDR3, the DNA is TGTGCCAGCAGTCTTTTTCGGACAGGGGCGACAGGGAGTGAGCAGTTCTTC.

This clonotype was seen more than once but under ten times. The chain joins TRBV7-9 to TRBJ2-3; TRBD1 matches 10 bases. The CDR3 length is 14 residues. The V and J ends lost 6 bases and 1 base, in that order; junction bases with no gene match: 1. Germline CDR1 is SEHNR and CDR2 is FQNEAQ (reference sequence). CDR3 residues: CASSGTGGTDTQYF. DNA for the CDR3: TGTGCCAGCAGTGGGACAGGGGGCACAGATACGCAGTATTTT. Together with reference TRBV7-9 and TRBJ2-3, the CDR3 gives the full variable domain: DTGVSQNPRHKITKRGQNVTFRCDPISEHNRLYWYRQTLGQGPEFLTYFQNEAQLEKSRLLSDRFSAERPKGSFSTLEIQRTEQGDSAMYLCASSGTGGTDTQYFGPGTRLTVL.

The chain recombines TRBV5-1 with TRBJ2-3, with 7 nucleotides matching TRBD2. V trimming: 0 bases; J trimming: 6 bases; junction bases outside the gene matches: 10. Germline assignment: CDR1 SGHRS and CDR2 YFSETQ. There are 16 residues in the CDR3. The CDR3, as DNA: TGCGCCAGCAGCTTGGAACTAGCGCCCGTAATGGATACGCAGTATTTT. As protein: CASSLELAPVMDTQYF.

The DNA of the CDR3 is TGTGCCACCAGTGATTTTAAGGTTACAGGCAATGAGCAGTTCTTC. Translation: CATSDFKVTGNEQFF. The V and J genes are TRBV24-1 and TRBJ2-1; D is perhaps TRBD1 (5 bases). CDR1 is KGHDR, CDR2 SFDVKD, per germline. There are 15 residues in the CDR3. V lost 1 base to trimming and J lost 6 bases, with 12 bases between them.

The rearrangement joins TRBV20-1 to TRBJ2-1; 15 nucleotides align to TRBD2. CDR3 length: 17 residues. V was pared by 6 bases and J by 7 bases, with 13 bases of the junction left unmatched. Germline assignment: CDR1 DFQATT and CDR2 SNEGSKA (reference sequence). The CDR3 protein is CSAGTYLGTSGRNEQFF. In DNA form, the CDR3 reads TGCAGTGCCGGGACTTATTTAGGGACTAGCGGGAGGAATGAGCAGTTCTTC.

The CDR3 DNA reads as TGTGCCAGCAGCTTAGCGTCCGTTAAGGGCTGGGAGGGAGACTACTATGGCTACACCTTC. It codes for CASSLASVKGWEGDYYGYTF. The chain is built from TRBV11-1 and TRBJ1-2; the D is unclear. The CDR3 has 20 amino acids. The ends were cut back, 0 bases at V and 3 bases at J, with 26 bases in the middle. The germline gives CDR1 SGHAT, CDR2 FQDESV (reference sequence).